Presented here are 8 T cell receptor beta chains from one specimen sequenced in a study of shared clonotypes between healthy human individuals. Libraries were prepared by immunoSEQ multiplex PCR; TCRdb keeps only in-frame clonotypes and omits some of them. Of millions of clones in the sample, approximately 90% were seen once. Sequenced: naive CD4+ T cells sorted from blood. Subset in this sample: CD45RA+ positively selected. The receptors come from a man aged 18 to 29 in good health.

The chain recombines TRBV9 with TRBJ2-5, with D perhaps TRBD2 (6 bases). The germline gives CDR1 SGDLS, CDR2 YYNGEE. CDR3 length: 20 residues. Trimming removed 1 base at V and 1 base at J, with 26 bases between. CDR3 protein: CASSVRAPMGRGTRQETQYF. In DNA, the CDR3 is TGTGCCAGCAGCGTAAGGGCCCCGATGGGGCGGGGAACCCGCCAAGAGACCCAGTACTTC.

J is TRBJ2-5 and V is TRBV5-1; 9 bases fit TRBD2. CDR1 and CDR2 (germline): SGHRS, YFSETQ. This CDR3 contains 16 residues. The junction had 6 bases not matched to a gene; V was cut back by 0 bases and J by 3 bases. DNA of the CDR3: TGCGCCAGCAGCTTGGTTTGGTCTAGCGGGGAAGAGACCCAGTACTTC. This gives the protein CASSLVWSSGEETQYF.

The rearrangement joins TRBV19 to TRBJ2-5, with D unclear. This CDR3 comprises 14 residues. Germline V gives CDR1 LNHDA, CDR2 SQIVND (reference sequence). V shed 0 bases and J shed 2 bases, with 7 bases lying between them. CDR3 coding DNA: TGTGCCAGTAGTATAGACTTAAAACAAGAGACCCAGTACTTC. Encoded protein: CASSIDLKQETQYF.

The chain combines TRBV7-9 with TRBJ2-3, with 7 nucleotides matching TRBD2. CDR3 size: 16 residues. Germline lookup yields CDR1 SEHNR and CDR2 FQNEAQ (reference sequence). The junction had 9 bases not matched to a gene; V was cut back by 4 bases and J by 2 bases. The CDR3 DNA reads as TGTGCCAGCAGCTCGTCACAGCGGGGAATCACAGATACGCAGTATTTT. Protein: CASSSSQRGITDTQYF. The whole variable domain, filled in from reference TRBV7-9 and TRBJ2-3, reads DTGVSQNPRHKITKRGQNVTFRCDPISEHNRLYWYRQTLGQGPEFLTYFQNEAQLEKSRLLSDRFSAERPKGSFSTLEIQRTEQGDSAMYLCASSSSQRGITDTQYFGPGTRLTVL.

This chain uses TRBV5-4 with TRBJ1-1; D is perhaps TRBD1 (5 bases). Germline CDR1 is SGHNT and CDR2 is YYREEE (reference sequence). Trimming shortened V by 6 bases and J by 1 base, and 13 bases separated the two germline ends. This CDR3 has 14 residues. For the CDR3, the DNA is TGTGCCAGCACCTCCCAGACAGCGAACACTGAAGCTTTCTTT. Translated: CASTSQTANTEAFF.

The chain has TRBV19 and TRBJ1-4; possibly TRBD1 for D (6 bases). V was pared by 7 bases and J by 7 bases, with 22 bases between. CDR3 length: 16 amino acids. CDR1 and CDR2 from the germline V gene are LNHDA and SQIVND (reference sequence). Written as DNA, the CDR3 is TGTGCCAGTACGTCTCGGGGGCAGGTGAGCAGTGAAAAACTGTTTTTT. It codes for CASTSRGQVSSEKLFF.

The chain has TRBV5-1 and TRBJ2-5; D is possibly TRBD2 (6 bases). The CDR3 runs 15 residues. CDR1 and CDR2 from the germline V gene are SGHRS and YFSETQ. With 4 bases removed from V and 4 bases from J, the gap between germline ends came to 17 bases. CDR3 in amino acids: CASSPQPRGGETQYF. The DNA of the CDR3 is TGCGCCAGCAGCCCCCAGCCCCGGGGAGGAGAGACCCAGTACTTC.

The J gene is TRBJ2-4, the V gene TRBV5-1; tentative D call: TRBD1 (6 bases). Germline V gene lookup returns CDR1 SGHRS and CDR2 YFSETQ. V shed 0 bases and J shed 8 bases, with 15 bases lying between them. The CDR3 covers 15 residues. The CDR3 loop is CASSLEAGVGDIQYF. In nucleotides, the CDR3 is TGCGCCAGCAGCTTGGAGGCAGGGGTAGGGGACATTCAGTACTTC.